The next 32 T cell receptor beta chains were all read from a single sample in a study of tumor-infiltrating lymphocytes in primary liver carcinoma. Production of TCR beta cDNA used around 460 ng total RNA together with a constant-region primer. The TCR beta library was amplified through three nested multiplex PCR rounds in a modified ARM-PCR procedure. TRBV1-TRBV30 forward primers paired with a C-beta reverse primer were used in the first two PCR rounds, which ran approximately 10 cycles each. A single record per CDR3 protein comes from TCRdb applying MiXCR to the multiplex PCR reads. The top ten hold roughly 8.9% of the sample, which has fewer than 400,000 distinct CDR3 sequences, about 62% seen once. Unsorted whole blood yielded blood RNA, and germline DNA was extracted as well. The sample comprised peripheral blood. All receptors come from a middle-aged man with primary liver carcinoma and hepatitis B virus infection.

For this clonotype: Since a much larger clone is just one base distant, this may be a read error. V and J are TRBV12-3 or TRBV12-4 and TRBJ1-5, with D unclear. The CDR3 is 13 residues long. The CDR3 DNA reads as TGTGTCAGCAGCCTTCAACCGGATCAGCCCCAGCATTTT. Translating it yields CVSSLQPDQPQHF.

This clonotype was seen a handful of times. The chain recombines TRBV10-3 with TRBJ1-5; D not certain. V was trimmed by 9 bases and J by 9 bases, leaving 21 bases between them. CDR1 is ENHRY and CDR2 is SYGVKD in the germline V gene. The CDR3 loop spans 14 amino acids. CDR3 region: CAISPGRTVSPQHF. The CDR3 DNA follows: TGTGCCATTAGCCCTGGCAGAACGGTATCGCCCCAGCATTTT.

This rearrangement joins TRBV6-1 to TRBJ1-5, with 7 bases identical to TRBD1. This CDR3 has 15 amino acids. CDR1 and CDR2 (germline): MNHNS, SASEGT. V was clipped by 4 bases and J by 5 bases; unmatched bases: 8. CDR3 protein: CASSGGTARYQPQHF. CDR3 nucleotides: TGTGCCAGCAGTGGAGGGACAGCCCGATATCAGCCCCAGCATTTT.

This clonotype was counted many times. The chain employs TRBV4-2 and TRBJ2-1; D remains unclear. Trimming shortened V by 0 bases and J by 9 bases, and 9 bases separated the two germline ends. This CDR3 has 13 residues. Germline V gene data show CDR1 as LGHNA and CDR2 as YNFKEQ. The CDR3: CASSQDGAFEQFF. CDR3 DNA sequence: TGTGCCAGCAGCCAAGATGGAGCGTTTGAGCAGTTCTTC.

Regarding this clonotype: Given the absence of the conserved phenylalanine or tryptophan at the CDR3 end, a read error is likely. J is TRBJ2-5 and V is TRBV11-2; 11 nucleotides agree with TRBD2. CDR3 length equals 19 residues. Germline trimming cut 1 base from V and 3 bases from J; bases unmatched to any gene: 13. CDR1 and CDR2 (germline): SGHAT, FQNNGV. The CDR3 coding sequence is TGTGCCAGCAGCTTAGTACCCTCTTCGACTAGCGGGGACGAAGAGACCCAGTACCTC. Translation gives CASSLVPSSTSGDEETQYL.

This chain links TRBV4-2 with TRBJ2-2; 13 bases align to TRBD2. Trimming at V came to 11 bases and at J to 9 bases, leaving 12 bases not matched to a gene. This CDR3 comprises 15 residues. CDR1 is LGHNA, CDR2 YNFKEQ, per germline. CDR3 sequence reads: CAGELAGGSPRELFF. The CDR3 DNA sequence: TGTGCCGGTGAACTAGCGGGAGGGTCTCCCCGGGAGCTGTTTTTT.

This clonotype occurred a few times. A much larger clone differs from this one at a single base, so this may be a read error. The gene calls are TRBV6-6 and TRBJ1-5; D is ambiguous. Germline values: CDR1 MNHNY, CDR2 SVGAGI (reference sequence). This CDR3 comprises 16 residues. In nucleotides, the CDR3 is TGTGCCGGCAGTTACGACGGCGACATCAGCAATCAGCCCCAGCATTTT. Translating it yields CAGSYDGDISNQPQHF.

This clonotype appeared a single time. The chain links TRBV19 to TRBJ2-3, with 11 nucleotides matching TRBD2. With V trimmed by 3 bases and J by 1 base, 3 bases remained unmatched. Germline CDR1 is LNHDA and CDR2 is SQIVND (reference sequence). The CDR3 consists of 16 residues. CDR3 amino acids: CASSMGTSGRTDTQYF. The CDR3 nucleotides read TGTGCCAGTAGTATGGGGACTAGCGGACGCACAGATACGCAGTATTTT.

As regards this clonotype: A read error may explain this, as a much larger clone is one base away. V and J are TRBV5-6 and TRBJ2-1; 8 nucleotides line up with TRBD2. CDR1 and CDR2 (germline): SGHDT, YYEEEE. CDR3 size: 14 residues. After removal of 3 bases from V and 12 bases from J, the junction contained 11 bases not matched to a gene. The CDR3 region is CASSWWTSLGGQFF. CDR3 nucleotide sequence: TGTGCCAGCAGCTGGTGGACTAGCTTGGGTGGGCAGTTCTTC.

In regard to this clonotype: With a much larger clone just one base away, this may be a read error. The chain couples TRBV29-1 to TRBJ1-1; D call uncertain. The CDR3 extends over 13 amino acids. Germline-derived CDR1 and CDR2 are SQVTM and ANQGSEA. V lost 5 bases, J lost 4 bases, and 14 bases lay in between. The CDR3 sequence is CSVSRGVGTEAFF. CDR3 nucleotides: TGCAGCGTTTCCCGTGGGGTCGGCACTGAAGCTTTCTTT.

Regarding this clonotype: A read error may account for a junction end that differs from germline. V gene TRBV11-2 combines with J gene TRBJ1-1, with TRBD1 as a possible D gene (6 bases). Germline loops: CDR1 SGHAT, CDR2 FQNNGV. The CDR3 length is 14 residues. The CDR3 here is CASNLVGGDTEAFF. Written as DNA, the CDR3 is TGTGCCAGCAACTTAGTAGGGGGAGACACTGAAGCTTTTTTT.

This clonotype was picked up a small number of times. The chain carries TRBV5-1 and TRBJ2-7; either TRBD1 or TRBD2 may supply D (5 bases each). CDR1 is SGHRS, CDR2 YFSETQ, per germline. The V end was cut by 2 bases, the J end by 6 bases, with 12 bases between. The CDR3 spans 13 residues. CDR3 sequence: CASSLGTTSEQYF. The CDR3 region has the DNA TGCGCCAGCAGCTTAGGGACGACCTCCGAGCAGTACTTC.

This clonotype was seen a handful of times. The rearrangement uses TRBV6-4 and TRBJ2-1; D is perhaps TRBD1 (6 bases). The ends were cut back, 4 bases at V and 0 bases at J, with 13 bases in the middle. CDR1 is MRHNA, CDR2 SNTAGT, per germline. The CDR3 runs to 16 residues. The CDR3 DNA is TGTGCCAGCAGTGCCCTCAGGGGTGGCTCCTACAATGAGCAGTTCTTC. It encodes CASSALRGGSYNEQFF.

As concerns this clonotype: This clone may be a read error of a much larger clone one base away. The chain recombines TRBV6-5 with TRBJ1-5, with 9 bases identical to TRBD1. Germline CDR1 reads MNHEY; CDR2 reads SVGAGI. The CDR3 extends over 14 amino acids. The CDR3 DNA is TGTGCCAGCAGCTCGACAGGGGGGAATCAGCCCCAGCGTTTT. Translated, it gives CASSSTGGNQPQRF.

This CDR3 reads CSVEVASWRLSYEQYF. For the CDR3, the DNA is TGCAGCGTTGAAGTCGCCAGCTGGAGGCTATCGTACGAGCAGTACTTC. The genes are TRBV29-1 and TRBJ2-7; D may be TRBD2 (5 bases). Between the trimmed V and J ends, which lost 1 base and 4 bases, there was a span of 20 bases. The CDR3 spans 16 residues. CDR1 and CDR2 (germline): SQVTM, ANQGSEA.

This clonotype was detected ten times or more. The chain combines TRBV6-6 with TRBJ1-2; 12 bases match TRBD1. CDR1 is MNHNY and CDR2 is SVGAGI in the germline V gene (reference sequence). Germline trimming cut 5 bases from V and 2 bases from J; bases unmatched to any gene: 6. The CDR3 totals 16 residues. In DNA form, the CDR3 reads TGTGCCAGCAGTAGGGGACAGGGGGCACCAAACTATGGCTACACCTTC. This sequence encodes CASSRGQGAPNYGYTF.

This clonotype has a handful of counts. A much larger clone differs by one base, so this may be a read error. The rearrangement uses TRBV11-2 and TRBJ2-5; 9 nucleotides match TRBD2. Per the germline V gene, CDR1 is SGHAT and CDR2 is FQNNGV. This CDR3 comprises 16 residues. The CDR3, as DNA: TGTGCCAGCAGCCCAACCCTTTTAGCGGGAGCAGAGACCCTGTACTTC. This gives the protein CASSPTLLAGAETLYF.

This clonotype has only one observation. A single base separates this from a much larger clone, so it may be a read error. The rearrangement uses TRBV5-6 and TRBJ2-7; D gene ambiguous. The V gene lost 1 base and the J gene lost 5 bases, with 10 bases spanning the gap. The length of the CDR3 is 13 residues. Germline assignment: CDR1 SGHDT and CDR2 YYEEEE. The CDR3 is CASSLKATHEQYF. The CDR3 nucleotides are TGTGCCAGCAGCTTGAAAGCGACCCACGAGCAGTACTTC.

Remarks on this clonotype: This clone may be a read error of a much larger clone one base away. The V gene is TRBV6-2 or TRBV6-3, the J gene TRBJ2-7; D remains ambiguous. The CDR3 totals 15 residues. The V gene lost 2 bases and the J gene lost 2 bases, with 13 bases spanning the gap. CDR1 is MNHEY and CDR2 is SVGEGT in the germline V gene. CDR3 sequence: CASSYGSGVAYEQYF. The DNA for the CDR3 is TGTGCCAGCAGTTACGGTTCAGGTGTAGCCTACGAGCAGTACTTC.

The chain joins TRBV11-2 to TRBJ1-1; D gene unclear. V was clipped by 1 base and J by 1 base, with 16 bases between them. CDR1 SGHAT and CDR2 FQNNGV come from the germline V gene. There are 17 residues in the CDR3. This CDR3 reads CASSLVEGEGSNTEAFF. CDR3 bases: TGTGCCAGCAGCTTAGTTGAGGGTGAGGGATCGAACACTGAAGCTTTCTTT.

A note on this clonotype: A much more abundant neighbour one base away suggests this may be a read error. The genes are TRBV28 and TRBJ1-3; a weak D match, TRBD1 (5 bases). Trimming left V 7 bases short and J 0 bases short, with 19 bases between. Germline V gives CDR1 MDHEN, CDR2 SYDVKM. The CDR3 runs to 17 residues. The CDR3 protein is CASTGVGVDNSGNTIYF. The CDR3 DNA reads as TGTGCCAGCACCGGGGTGGGGGTCGATAACTCTGGAAACACCATATATTTT.

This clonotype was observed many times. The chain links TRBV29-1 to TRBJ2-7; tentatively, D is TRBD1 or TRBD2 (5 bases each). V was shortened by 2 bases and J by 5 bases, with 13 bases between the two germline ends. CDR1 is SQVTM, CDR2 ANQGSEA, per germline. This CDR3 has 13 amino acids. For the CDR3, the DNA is TGCAGCGTTGAATTAGGGACGTTTCACGAGCAGTACTTC. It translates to CSVELGTFHEQYF.

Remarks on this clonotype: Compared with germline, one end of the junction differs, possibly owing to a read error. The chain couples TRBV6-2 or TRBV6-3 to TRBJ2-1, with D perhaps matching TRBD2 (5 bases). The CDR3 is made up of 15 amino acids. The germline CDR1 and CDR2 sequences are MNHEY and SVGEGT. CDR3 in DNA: TGTGCCAGCAGTCGGCGGAGGACCGATTGGGATGAGCAGCTCTTC. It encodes CASSRRRTDWDEQLF.

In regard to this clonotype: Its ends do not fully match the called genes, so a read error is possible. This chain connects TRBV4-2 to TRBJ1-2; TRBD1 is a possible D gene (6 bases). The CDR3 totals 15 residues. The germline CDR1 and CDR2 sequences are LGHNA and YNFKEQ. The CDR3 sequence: CASRQDPYGGREGTF. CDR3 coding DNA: TGTGCCAGCAGGCAAGATCCGTACGGGGGCCGCGAGGGCACCTTC.

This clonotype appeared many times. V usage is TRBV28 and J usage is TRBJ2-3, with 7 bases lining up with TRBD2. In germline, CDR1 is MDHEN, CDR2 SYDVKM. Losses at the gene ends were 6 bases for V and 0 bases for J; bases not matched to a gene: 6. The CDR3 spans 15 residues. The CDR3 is CASSLSGASTDTQYF. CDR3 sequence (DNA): TGTGCCAGCAGCCTCAGCGGGGCGAGCACAGATACGCAGTATTTT.

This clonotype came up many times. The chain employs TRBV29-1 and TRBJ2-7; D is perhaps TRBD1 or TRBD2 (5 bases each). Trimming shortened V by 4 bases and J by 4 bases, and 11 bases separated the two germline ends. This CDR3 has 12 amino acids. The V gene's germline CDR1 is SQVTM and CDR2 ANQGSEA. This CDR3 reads CSVVGGVYEQYF. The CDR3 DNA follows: TGCAGCGTTGTTGGGGGTGTTTACGAGCAGTACTTC.

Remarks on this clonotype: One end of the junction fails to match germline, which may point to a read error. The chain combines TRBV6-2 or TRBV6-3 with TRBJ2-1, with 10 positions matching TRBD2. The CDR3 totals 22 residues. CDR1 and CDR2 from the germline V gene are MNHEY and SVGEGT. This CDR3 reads CASSFLIEAWVLAGERVNGQFF. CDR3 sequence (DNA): TGTGCCAGCAGTTTCCTGATTGAGGCGTGGGTTCTAGCGGGAGAAAGAGTCAATGGGCAGTTCTTC.

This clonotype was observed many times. CDR3 nucleotide sequence: TGTGCCAGCAGCTTGGAGGGGCGGGGTTATACGCAGTATTTT. Translating it yields CASSLEGRGYTQYF. The rearrangement joins TRBV5-4 to TRBJ2-3; D is possibly TRBD2 (6 bases). CDR1 is SGHNT, CDR2 YYREEE, per germline (reference sequence). The length of the CDR3 is 14 residues. Deletions cut 0 bases from V and 7 bases from J, with 12 bases between.

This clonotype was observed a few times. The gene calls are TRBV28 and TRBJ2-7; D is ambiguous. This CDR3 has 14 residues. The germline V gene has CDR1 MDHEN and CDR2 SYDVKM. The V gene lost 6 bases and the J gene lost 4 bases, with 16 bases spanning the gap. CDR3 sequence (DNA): TGTGCCAGCAGACAAACCCCAGGTCGTTACGAGCAGTACTTC. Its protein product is CASRQTPGRYEQYF. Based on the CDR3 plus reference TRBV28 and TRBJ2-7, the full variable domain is DVKVTQSSRYLVKRTGEKVFLECVQDMDHENMFWYRQDPGLGLRLIYFSYDVKMKEKGDIPEGYSVSREKKERFSLILESASTNQTSMYLCASRQTPGRYEQYFGPGTRLTVT.

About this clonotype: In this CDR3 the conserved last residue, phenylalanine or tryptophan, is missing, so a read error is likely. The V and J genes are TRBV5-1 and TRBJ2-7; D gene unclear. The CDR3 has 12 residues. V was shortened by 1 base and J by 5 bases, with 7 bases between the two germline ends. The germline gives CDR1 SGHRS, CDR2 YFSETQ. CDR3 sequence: CASSLNANEQYL. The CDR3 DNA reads TGCGCCAGCAGCTTGAACGCTAACGAGCAGTACTTA.

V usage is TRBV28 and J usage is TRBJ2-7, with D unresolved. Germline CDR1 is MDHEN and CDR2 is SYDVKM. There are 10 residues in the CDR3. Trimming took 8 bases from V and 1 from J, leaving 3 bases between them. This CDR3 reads CASGSYEQYF. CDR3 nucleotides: TGTGCCAGCGGATCCTACGAGCAGTACTTC.

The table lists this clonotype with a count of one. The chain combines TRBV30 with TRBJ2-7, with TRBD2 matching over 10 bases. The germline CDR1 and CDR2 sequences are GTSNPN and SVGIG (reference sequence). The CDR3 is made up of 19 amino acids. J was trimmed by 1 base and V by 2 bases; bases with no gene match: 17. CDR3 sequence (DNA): TGTGCCTGGAGTATAAGGACTTTGGCTAGCGGGAGCCCATCCTACGAGCAGTACTTC. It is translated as CAWSIRTLASGSPSYEQYF.